Included here is one TCR beta chain sequence, with context. Its antigen is as yet unknown. This specimen comes from a study of glioma-infiltrating T cells. Notes on the study in general: CDR3 overlap between tissue and blood was very small. Tissue-blood divergence was below expectation in non-neoplastic patients, above in gliomas.

Amplification of TCR alpha and beta CDR3 regions from RNA used iRepertoire nested multiplex PCR. One-step reverse transcription and amplification started from approximately 100-400 ng of tissue mRNA or PBMC total RNA. TCRdb processed the multiplex PCR reads anew with MiXCR; each CDR3 protein has one entry. Here the sample spans about 140,000 distinct CDR3 sequences, about 39% being singletons. The CDR3 totals 15 residues. Looked up from germline, CDR1 is MNHEY and CDR2 is SVGEGT. Trimming shortened V by 5 bases and J by 6 bases, and 19 bases separated the two germline ends. The source is a human donor with low-grade glioma or glioblastoma, undergoing nonglioma brain surgery, or in good health (not recorded which). The sample taken for sequencing was glioma tissue, nonneoplastic brain tissue, or PBMCs (not recorded which). The chain carries TRBV6-2 or TRBV6-3 and TRBJ1-1; no clear D gene. CDR3 DNA sequence: TGTGCCAGCAGTGCCAATACGGACGGCTTATCTGAAGCTTTCTTT. Amino acids: CASSANTDGLSEAFF.